This T cell receptor (beta chain) was found in a study of blood T cell repertoires in COVID-19. Measured with immunoSEQ multiplex PCR; TCRdb has only the in-frame clones, and not every one. The sample contains 150,000 to 200,000 clones, around 84% of which appear only once. The specimen was PBMCs or T cells enriched from blood (not recorded which). The receptor's source is a man aged 35 to 55 who had recovered from COVID-19.

The CDR3 region is CASSSQGVLNYGYTF. As DNA, the CDR3 is TGCGCCAGCAGCTCTCAGGGGGTGCTGAACTATGGCTACACCTTC. This chain connects TRBV5-1 to TRBJ1-2, with 7 positions matching TRBD1. Germline assignment: CDR1 SGHRS and CDR2 YFSETQ. The CDR3 length is 15 residues. V gave up 3 bases and J gave up 2 bases; unmatched junction bases: 7.